This is a list of T cell receptor beta chains from one sample in a study of CD8 T cells in ankylosing spondylitis. TCRdb fed the 5' RACE reads into MiXCR, producing one record per CDR3 protein. This sample has some 240,000 distinct CDR3 sequences; 7.5% to 9% occur once, and the top ten carry approximately 6.3%. The sequenced sample was blood, either unsorted or a sorted T cell fraction (not recorded which). Receptors originate from a male donor with ankylosing spondylitis or in good health (not recorded which). The CDR3 runs from the conserved cysteine through the conserved F or W. Fields, in order: D gene, V gene, J gene, clone size, CDR3 protein, CDR3 DNA. A D gene is named only where the DNA matches it firmly. Some rows have no size entry. The others give once, few or many, or a class for an expanded clone.

-	TRBV19	TRBJ1-6	-	CASSSGPYSPLHF	TGTGCCAGTAGTTCCGGACCCTATTCACCCCTCCACTTT
TRBD2	TRBV4-1	TRBJ2-1	many	CASSQDTLWGLAGESYNEQFF	TGCGCCAGCAGCCAAGATACCCTGTGGGGACTAGCGGGAGAATCCTACAATGAGCAGTTCTTC
-	TRBV29-1	TRBJ1-1	few	CSVSSSGTLDTEAFF	TGCAGCGTGTCATCCTCCGGGACACTCGACACTGAAGCTTTCTTT
-	TRBV5-1	TRBJ1-1	-	CASSPPGAEAFF	TGCGCCAGCAGCCCTCCGGGAGCTGAAGCTTTCTTT
TRBD1	TRBV29-1	TRBJ2-3	few	CSGGTVTGQTDTQYF	TGCAGCGGTGGTACCGTGACGGGACAGACAGATACGCAGTATTTT
-	TRBV19	TRBJ1-2	-	CASSIASPSLGYTF	TGTGCCAGTAGTATCGCCTCCCCTAGTCTTGGCTACACCTTC
-	TRBV5-1	TRBJ2-1	many	CASSLSAGLQFF	TGCGCCAGCAGCTTGTCGGCGGGACTGCAGTTCTTC
-	TRBV10-3	TRBJ2-3	many	CAISELDSDTQYF	TGTGCCATCAGTGAACTAGATTCAGATACGCAGTATTTT
-	TRBV7-6	TRBJ1-2	-	CASSLSAGTPKAFYGYTF	TGTGCCAGCAGCCTCTCCGCGGGGACCCCGAAGGCCTTTTATGGCTACACCTTC
-	TRBV10-2	TRBJ1-5	many	CASGGRGNQPQHF	TGCGCCAGCGGAGGCAGGGGCAATCAGCCCCAGCATTTT
-	TRBV9	TRBJ1-1	many	CASSVGGTVDTEAFF	TGTGCCAGCAGCGTAGGAGGGACGGTTGACACTGAAGCTTTCTTT
-	TRBV7-2	TRBJ2-7	-	CASSSDVARTYEQYF	TGTGCCAGCAGCTCAGACGTCGCCAGGACCTACGAGCAGTACTTC
TRBD2	TRBV10-3	TRBJ2-5	few	CAISAASGSLETQYF	TGTGCCATCTCGGCGGCTAGCGGGAGTCTGGAGACCCAGTACTTC
-	TRBV20-1	TRBJ1-1	many	CSASFRGVGLAEAFF	TGCAGTGCTAGTTTCAGGGGCGTCGGTCTTGCTGAAGCTTTCTTT
-	TRBV7-8	TRBJ1-2	many	CASSLEGGLVNYGYTF	TGTGCCAGCAGCTTAGAGGGGGGGCTAGTAAACTATGGCTACACCTTC
-	TRBV3-1	TRBJ1-2	many	CASSQTDILYGYTF	TGTGCCAGCAGCCAAACCGACATACTCTATGGCTACACCTTC
-	TRBV11-1	TRBJ2-1	many	CASSLAAGNREGIADSYNEQFF	TGTGCCAGCAGCTTAGCGGCGGGGAACAGGGAAGGAATAGCGGACTCCTACAATGAGCAGTTCTTC
-	TRBV6-4	TRBJ1-2	-	CASTYGHSLGYGYTF	TGTGCCAGCACCTACGGACATTCCCTAGGCTATGGCTACACCTTC
-	TRBV10-3	TRBJ1-3	many	CAITESGAGNTIYF	TGTGCCATCACGGAGTCGGGGGCTGGAAACACCATATATTTT
-	TRBV5-1	TRBJ2-5	few	CASSAKGLMGETQYF	TGCGCCAGCAGCGCTAAAGGGCTGATGGGAGAGACCCAGTACTTC
-	TRBV20-1	TRBJ1-4	many	CSAARGLANEKLFF	TGCAGTGCTGCTCGAGGTTTGGCTAATGAAAAACTGTTTTTT
TRBD1	TRBV12-3/TRBV12-4	TRBJ2-7	many	CASRTGQGLNEQYF	TGTGCCAGCAGAACAGGACAGGGTCTGAACGAGCAGTACTTC
TRBD1	TRBV6-2/TRBV6-3	TRBJ2-1	many	CASSPGTGDYNEQFF	TGTGCCAGCAGTCCTGGGACAGGGGACTACAATGAGCAGTTCTTC
TRBD1	TRBV6-5	TRBJ2-7	many	CASSTTGGSYEQYF	TGTGCCAGCAGTACTACAGGGGGCTCCTACGAGCAGTACTTC
TRBD1	TRBV6-1	TRBJ1-5	-	CASRVTGTGNNQPQHF	TGTGCCAGCAGGGTTACCGGGACAGGGAACAATCAGCCCCAGCATTTT
-	TRBV28	TRBJ2-3	-	CASSTGASDTQYF	TGTGCCAGCAGTACTGGGGCTTCAGATACGCAGTATTTT
TRBD1	TRBV2	TRBJ2-7	many	CASSAGQGAYEQYF	TGTGCCAGCAGCGCAGGACAGGGGGCCTACGAGCAGTACTTC
-	TRBV11-2	TRBJ2-3	-	CASSSGSGGVWGTDTQYF	TGTGCCAGCAGCTCCGGGAGTGGCGGGGTGTGGGGGACAGATACGCAGTATTTT
TRBD2	TRBV7-2	TRBJ2-7	many	CASSPGLGYEQYF	TGTGCCAGCTCCCCGGGACTAGGCTACGAGCAGTACTTC
TRBD1	TRBV20-1	TRBJ1-1	few	CCARELLPGQLNTEAFF	TGCTGTGCTAGGGAGCTCCTCCCGGGACAGTTGAACACTGAAGCTTTCTTT
-	TRBV4-2	TRBJ2-1	-	CASSPGADHNEQFF	TGTGCCAGCAGCCCGGGGGCGGATCACAATGAGCAGTTCTTC
-	TRBV2	TRBJ2-1	few	CASSEVAGLNEQFF	TGTGCCAGCAGTGAGGTCGCCGGTCTGAATGAGCAGTTCTTC
TRBD2	TRBV5-1	TRBJ2-5	-	CASARGGRTDSETQYF	TGCGCCAGCGCCCGGGGGGGCAGGACCGATTCGGAGACCCAGTACTTC
-	TRBV9	TRBJ2-5	few	CASSVGGGNQETQYF	TGTGCCAGCAGCGTAGGTGGAGGGAACCAAGAGACCCAGTACTTC
TRBD2	TRBV29-1	TRBJ2-1	many	CSVDLYSGGSYNEQFF	TGCAGCGTTGACCTTTATAGCGGGGGTTCCTACAATGAGCAGTTCTTC
TRBD1	TRBV2	TRBJ1-4	-	CASSEEGGGASANEKLFF	TGTGCCAGCAGTGAAGAGGGAGGGGGCGCTTCGGCTAATGAAAAACTGTTTTTT
-	TRBV6-5	TRBJ2-6	many	CASSSPTGAGANVLTF	TGTGCCAGCAGTTCCCCCACGGGGGCTGGGGCCAACGTCCTGACTTTC